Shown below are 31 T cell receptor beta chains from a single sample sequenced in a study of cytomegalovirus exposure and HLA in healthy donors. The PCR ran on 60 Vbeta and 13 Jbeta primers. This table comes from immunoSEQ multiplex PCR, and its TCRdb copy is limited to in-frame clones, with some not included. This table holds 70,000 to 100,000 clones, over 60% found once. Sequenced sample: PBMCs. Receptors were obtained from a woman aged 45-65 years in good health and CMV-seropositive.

The CDR3 DNA follows: TGTGCCAGCAGCTTAACGGGGGCAGAATATTCACCCCTCCACTTT. Residues: CASSLTGAEYSPLHF. The rearrangement uses TRBV7-3 and TRBJ1-6; the D gene is possibly TRBD1 (6 bases). The CDR3 runs 15 residues. Trimming removed 0 bases at V and 8 bases at J, with 11 bases between. CDR1 and CDR2 from the germline V gene are SGHTA and FQGTGA. The full variable domain, its missing parts supplied by reference TRBV7-3 and TRBJ1-6, is GAGVSQTPSNKVTEKGKYVELRCDPISGHTALYWYRQSLGQGPEFLIYFQGTGAADDSGLPNDRFFAVRPEGSVSTLKIQRTERGDSAVYLCASSLTGAEYSPLHFGNGTRLTVT.

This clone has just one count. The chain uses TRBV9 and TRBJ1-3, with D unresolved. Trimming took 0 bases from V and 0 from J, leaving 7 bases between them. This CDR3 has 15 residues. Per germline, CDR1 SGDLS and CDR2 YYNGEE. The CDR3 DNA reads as TGTGCCAGCAGCGTAGATCACAGCTCTGGAAACACCATATATTTT. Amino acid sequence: CASSVDHSSGNTIYF.

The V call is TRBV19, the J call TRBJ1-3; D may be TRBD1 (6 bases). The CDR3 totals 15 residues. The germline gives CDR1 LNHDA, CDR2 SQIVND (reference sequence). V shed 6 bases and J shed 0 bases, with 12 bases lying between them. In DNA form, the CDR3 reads TGTGCCAGTAGGCCACAGGGCTTCTCTGGAAACACCATATATTTT. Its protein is CASRPQGFSGNTIYF. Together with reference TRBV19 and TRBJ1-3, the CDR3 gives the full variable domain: DGGITQSPKYLFRKEGQNVTLSCEQNLNHDAMYWYRQDPGQGLRLIYYSQIVNDFQKGDIAEGYSVSREKKESFPLTVTSAQKNPTAFYLCASRPQGFSGNTIYFGEGSWLTVV.

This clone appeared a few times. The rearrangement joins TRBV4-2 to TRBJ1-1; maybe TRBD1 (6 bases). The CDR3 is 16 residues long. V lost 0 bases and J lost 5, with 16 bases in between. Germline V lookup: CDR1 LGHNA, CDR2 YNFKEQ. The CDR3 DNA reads TGTGCCAGCAGCCAAGACCTGGGGACAATGAGGACTGAAGCTTTCTTT. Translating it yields CASSQDLGTMRTEAFF.

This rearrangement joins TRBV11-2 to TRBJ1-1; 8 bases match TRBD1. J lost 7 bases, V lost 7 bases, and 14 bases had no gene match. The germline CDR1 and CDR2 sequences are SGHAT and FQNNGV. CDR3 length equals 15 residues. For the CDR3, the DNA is TGTGCCAGCACCCAGGGCTGGACAGGGAGGAATGAAGCTTTCTTT. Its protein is CASTQGWTGRNEAFF. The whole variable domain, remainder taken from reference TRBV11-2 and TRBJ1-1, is EAGVAQSPRYKIIEKRQSVAFWCNPISGHATLYWYQQILGQGPKLLIQFQNNGVVDDSQLPKDRFSAERLKGVDSTLKIQPAKLEDSAVYLCASTQGWTGRNEAFFGQGTRLTVV.

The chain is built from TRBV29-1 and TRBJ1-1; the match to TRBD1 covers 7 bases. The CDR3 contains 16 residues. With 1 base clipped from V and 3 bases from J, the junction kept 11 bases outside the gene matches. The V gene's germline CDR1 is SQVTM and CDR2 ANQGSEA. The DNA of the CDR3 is TGCAGCGTTGAAGTAAACAGGGGCGACGCGGACACTGAAGCTTTCTTT. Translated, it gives CSVEVNRGDADTEAFF.

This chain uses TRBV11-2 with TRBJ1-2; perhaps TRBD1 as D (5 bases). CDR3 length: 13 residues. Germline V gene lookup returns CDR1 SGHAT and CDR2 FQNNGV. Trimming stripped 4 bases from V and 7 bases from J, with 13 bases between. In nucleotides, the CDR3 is TGTGCCAGCAGCTCGCTCAGGGTCTCTGGCTACACCTTC. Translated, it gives CASSSLRVSGYTF.

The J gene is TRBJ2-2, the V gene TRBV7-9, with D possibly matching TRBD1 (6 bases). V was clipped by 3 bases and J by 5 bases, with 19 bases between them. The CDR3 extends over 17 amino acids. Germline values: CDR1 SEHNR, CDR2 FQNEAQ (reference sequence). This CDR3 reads CASSFKPDSSLTGELFF. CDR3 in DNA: TGTGCCAGCAGCTTTAAGCCGGACAGCTCTTTAACCGGGGAGCTGTTTTTT.

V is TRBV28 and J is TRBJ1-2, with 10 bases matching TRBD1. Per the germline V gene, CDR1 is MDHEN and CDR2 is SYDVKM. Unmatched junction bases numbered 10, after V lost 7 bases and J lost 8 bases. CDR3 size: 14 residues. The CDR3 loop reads CASMRPTGGRGYTF. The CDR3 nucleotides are TGTGCCAGCATGAGGCCGACAGGGGGCCGGGGCTACACCTTC.

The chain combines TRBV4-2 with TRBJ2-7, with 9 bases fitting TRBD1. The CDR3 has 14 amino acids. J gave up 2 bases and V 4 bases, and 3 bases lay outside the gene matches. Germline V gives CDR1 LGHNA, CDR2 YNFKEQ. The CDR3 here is CASSPRDRAYEQYF. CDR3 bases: TGTGCCAGCAGCCCCCGGGACAGGGCCTACGAGCAGTACTTC.

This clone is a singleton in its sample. The CDR3 reads CASSSEGQTYQETQYF. The DNA of the CDR3 is TGTGCCAGCAGCTCGGAGGGACAGACGTACCAAGAGACCCAGTACTTC. This chain links TRBV7-8 with TRBJ2-5, with D possibly being TRBD1 (7 bases). There are 16 residues in the CDR3. Germline V gene lookup returns CDR1 SGHVS and CDR2 FQNEAQ. The ends were cut back, 4 bases at V and 0 bases at J, with 15 bases in the middle.

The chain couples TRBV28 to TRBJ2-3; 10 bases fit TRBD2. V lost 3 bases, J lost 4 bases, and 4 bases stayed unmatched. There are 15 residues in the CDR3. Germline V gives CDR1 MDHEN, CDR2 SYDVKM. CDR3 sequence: CASSFERGGADTQYF. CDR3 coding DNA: TGTGCCAGCAGTTTCGAGCGGGGGGGGGCAGATACGCAGTATTTT.

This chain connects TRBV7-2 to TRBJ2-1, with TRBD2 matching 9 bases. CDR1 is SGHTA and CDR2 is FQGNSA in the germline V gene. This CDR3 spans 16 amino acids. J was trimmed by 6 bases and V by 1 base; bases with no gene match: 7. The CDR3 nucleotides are TGTGCCAGCAGCTTAGTTGGCGGGGGGGCCCGCAATGAGCAGTTCTTC. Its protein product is CASSLVGGGARNEQFF.

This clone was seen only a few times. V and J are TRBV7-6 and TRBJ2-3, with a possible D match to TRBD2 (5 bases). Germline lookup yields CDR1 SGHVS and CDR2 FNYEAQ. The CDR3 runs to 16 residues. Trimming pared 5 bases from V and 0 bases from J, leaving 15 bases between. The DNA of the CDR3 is TGTGCCAGCAGCGGACGGACTCTTTATAGCACAGATACGCAGTATTTT. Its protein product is CASSGRTLYSTDTQYF.

The CDR3 coding sequence is TGCGCCAGCAGCTTTGGCCCCGAAGCTTTCTTT. It codes for CASSFGPEAFF. The chain is built from TRBV5-1 and TRBJ1-1; unclear D gene. The germline V and J ends were trimmed by 2 bases and 8 bases, with 7 bases remaining between them. CDR3 size: 11 residues. Germline V CDR1 and CDR2: SGHRS, YFSETQ.

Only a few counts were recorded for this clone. Here the CDR3 DNA reads TGTGCCAGCAGTCTTAGCGGGGGCGTTTACAATGAGCAGTTCTTC. Protein: CASSLSGGVYNEQFF. This chain links TRBV2 with TRBJ2-1, with TRBD2 matching 9 bases. The V gene's germline CDR1 is SNHLY and CDR2 FYNNEI. Unmatched junction bases numbered 6, after V lost 5 bases and J lost 4 bases. This CDR3 contains 15 residues.

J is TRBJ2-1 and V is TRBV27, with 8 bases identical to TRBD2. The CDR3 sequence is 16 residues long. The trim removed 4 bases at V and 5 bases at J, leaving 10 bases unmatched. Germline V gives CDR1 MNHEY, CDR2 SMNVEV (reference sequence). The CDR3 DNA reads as TGTGCCAGCAGTTCCGGGACTAGAGCGAGACACAATGAGCAGTTCTTC. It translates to CASSSGTRARHNEQFF.

For the CDR3, the DNA is TGTGCCAGAGAGACAGGGTTCTCTGGGGCCAACGTCCTGACTTTC. This encodes CARETGFSGANVLTF. The chain links TRBV7-9 to TRBJ2-6; 7 nucleotides align to TRBD1. Germline V CDR1 and CDR2: SEHNR, FQNEAQ (reference sequence). This CDR3 has 15 residues. V was pared by 9 bases and J by 0 bases, with 5 bases of the junction left unmatched.

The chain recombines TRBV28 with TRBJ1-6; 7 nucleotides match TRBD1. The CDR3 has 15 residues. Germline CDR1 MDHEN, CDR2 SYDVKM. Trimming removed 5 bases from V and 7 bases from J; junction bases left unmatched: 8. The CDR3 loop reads CASSPETGRNSPLHF. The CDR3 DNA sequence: TGTGCCAGCAGTCCAGAGACAGGGAGAAATTCACCCCTCCACTTT.

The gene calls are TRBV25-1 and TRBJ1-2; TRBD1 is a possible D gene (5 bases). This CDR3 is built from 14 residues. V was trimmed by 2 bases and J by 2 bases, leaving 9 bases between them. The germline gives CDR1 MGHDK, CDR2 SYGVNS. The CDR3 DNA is TGTGCCAGCAGTGAAGGGGGACTAAACTATGGCTACACCTTC. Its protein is CASSEGGLNYGYTF.

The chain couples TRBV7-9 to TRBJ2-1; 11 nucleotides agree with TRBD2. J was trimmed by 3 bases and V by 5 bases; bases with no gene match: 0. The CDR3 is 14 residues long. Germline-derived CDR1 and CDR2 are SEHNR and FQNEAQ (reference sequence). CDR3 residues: CASSTSGSYNEQFF. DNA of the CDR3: TGTGCCAGCAGCACTAGCGGGAGCTACAATGAGCAGTTCTTC.

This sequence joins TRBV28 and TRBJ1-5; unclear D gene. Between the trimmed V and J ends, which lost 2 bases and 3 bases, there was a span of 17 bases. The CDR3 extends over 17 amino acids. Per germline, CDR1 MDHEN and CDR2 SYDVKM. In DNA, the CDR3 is TGTGCCAGCAGTTTACGTATGGGATCGGGGAACAATCAGCCCCAGCATTTT. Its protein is CASSLRMGSGNNQPQHF.

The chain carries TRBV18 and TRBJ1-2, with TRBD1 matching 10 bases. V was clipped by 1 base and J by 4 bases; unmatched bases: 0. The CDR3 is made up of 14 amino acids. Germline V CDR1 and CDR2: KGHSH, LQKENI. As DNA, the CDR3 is TGTGCCAGCTCACCACGGGACAGGGGCTATGGCTACACCTTC. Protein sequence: CASSPRDRGYGYTF.

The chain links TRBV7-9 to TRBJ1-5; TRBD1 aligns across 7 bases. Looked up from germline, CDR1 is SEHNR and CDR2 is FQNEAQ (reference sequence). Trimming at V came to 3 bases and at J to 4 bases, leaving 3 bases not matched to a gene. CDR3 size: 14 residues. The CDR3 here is CASSLGDRNQPQHF. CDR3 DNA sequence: TGTGCCAGCAGCTTGGGGGACAGAAATCAGCCCCAGCATTTT.

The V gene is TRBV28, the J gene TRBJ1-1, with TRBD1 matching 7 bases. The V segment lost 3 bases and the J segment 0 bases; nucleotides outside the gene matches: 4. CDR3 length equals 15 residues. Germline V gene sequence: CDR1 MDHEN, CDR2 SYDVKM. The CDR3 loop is CASSLTGYMNTEAFF. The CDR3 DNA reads TGTGCCAGCAGTTTGACAGGGTACATGAACACTGAAGCTTTCTTT.

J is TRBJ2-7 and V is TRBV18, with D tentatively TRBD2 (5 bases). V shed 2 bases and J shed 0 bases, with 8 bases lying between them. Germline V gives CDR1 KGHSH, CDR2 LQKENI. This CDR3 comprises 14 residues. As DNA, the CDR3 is TGTGCCAGCTCACCAACGCTAGCCTCCTACGAGCAGTACTTC. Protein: CASSPTLASYEQYF.

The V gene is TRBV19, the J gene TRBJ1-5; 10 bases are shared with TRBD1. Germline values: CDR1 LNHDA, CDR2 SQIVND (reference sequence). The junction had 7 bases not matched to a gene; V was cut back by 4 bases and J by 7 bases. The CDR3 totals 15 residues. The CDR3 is CASSTRDRGDQPQHF. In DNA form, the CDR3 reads TGTGCCAGTAGTACCCGGGACAGGGGAGACCAGCCCCAGCATTTT.

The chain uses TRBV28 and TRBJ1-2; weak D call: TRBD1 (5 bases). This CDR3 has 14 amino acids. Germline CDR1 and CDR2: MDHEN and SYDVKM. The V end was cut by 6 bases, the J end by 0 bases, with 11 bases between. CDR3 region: CASRVQGTNYGYTF. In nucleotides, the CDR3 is TGTGCCAGCAGAGTTCAGGGTACTAACTATGGCTACACCTTC.

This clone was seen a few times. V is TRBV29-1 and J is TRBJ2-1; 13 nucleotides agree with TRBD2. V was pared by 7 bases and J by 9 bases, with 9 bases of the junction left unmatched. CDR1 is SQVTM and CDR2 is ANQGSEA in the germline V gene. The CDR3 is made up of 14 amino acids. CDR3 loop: CSGLLAGGLGEQFF. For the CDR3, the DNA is TGCAGCGGCCTACTAGCGGGGGGGCTAGGTGAGCAGTTCTTC.

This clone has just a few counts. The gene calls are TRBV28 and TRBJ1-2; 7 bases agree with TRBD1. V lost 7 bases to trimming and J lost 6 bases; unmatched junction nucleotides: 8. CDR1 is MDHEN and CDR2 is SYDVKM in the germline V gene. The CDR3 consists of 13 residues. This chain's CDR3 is CASTEDRVDGYTF. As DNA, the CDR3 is TGTGCCAGCACCGAAGACAGGGTAGATGGCTACACCTTC.

CDR3 residues: CASSYGPTSSGNTIYF. The CDR3 DNA follows: TGTGCCAGCAGTTACGGTCCTACGAGCTCTGGAAACACCATATATTTT. The gene calls are TRBV6-5 and TRBJ1-3; no definite D call. The CDR3 extends over 16 amino acids. Germline V gene data show CDR1 as MNHEY and CDR2 as SVGAGI. Trimming took off 2 bases at V and 0 bases at J, with 11 bases between the two ends.